What follows describes a single T cell receptor (beta chain). Its antigen is not identified. This entry belongs to a study of PD-1 blockade in mismatch repair-deficient tumors. Using immunoSEQ multiplex PCR, the repertoire was profiled, and TCRdb retains in-frame clones only, with some absent. The sample holds some 110,000 clones, 60% to 85% seen once. This CDR3 comprises 15 residues. The V gene's germline CDR1 is SEHNR and CDR2 FQNEAQ (reference sequence). V dropped 5 bases and J dropped 3 bases, with 16 bases sitting between them. Regarding the study as a whole: Rapid post-treatment expansion, then contraction, generally preceding radiologic response, marked tumor-resident clones.

The TCR-sequenced patients were a few responders to pembrolizumab. The rearrangement links TRBV7-9 to TRBJ1-1, with unresolved D. Specimen: peripheral blood, collected 60 to 65 weeks after starting pembrolizumab. The receptor comes from an adult with mismatch repair-deficient cancer. The CDR3 sequence is CASSLEVFTYTEAFF. The CDR3 coding sequence is TGTGCCAGCAGCCTAGAAGTATTTACATACACTGAAGCTTTCTTT. The full variable domain, completed using reference TRBV7-9 and TRBJ1-1, is DTGVSQNPRHKITKRGQNVTFRCDPISEHNRLYWYRQTLGQGPEFLTYFQNEAQLEKSRLLSDRFSAERPKGSFSTLEIQRTEQGDSAMYLCASSLEVFTYTEAFFGQGTRLTVV.